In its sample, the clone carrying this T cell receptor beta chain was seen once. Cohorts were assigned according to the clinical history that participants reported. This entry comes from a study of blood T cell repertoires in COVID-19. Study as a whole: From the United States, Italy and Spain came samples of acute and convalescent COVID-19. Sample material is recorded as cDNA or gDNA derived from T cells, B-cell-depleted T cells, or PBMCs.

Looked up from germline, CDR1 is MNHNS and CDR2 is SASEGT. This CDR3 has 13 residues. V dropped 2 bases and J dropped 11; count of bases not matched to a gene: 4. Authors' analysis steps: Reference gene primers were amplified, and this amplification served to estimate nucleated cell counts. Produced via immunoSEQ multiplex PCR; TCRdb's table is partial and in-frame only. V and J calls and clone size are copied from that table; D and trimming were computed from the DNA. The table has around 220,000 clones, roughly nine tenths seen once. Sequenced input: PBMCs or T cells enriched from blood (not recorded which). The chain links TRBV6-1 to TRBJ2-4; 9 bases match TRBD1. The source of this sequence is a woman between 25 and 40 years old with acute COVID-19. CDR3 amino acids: CASSERDRDFQYF. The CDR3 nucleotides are TGTGCCAGCAGTGAAAGGGACAGGGATTTTCAGTACTTC.